This T cell receptor (beta chain) was observed in a study of shared clonotypes between healthy human individuals. Germline V gene lookup returns CDR1 SGHVS and CDR2 FQNEAQ. The CDR3 covers 13 residues. Deletions cut 5 bases from V and 1 base from J, with 9 bases between. The table came from immunoSEQ multiplex PCR; TCRdb's copy has only in-frame clones and leaves some out. Of about 2.4 million clones in the sample, 90% to 95% were seen once. Input material: naive CD4+ T cells sorted from blood. Described subset: CD45RA+ positively selected. The gene calls are TRBV7-8 and TRBJ2-7; D might be TRBD1 (6 bases). This clonotype was sampled from a man aged 18 to 30 in good health. The chain's CDR3 is CASSVGQSYEQYF. The CDR3 region has the DNA TGTGCCAGCAGCGTGGGACAATCCTACGAGCAGTACTTC. The whole variable domain, remainder taken from reference TRBV7-8 and TRBJ2-7, is GAGVSQSPRYKVAKRGQDVALRCDPISGHVSLFWYQQALGQGPEFLTYFQNEAQLDKSGLPSDRFFAERPEGSVSTLKIQRTQQEDSAVYLCASSVGQSYEQYFGPGTRLTVT.